Listed below are T cell receptor beta chains from one sample, sequenced in a study of PD-1 blockade in classical Hodgkin lymphoma. The method was immunoSEQ multiplex PCR; TCRdb's version includes in-frame clones alone and lacks a portion of them. The repertoire holds around 13,000 clones, with around 84% as singletons. Sequences were derived from peripheral blood mononuclear cells (PBMCs), sampled at baseline. These receptors all come from a human donor with classical Hodgkin lymphoma. The CDR3 runs from the conserved cysteine through the conserved F or W. Each record gives: J gene, clone size, V gene, D gene, CDR3 protein, CDR3 DNA. A D gene is named only where the DNA matches it firmly. The size of a clone is reported for some rows only, either as once, few or many, or as a class for expanded clones.

>TRBJ2-7|.|TRBV30|TRBD1
CAWKQGAYEQYF
TGTGCCTGGAAACAGGGGGCCTACGAGCAGTACTTC
>TRBJ2-1|.|TRBV6-5|.
CASTPGAGDPHEQFF
TGTGCCAGCACCCCAGGGGCGGGAGACCCCCATGAGCAGTTCTTC
>TRBJ2-5|.|TRBV15|TRBD1
CATSPRTGSPPLGETQYF
TGTGCCACCAGCCCACGGACAGGGAGCCCCCCACTTGGAGAGACCCAGTACTTC
>TRBJ2-3|.|TRBV27|.
CASSLYEVAADTQYF
TGTGCCAGCAGTTTATATGAGGTAGCGGCAGATACGCAGTATTTT
>TRBJ2-7|.|TRBV6-6|.
CASKQGPGTYEQYF
TGTGCCAGTAAACAGGGCCCTGGGACCTACGAGCAGTACTTC
>TRBJ2-1|.|TRBV28|TRBD2
CASSQIGLAGPKGYNEQFF
TGTGCCAGCAGCCAAATCGGACTAGCGGGACCAAAGGGGTACAATGAGCAGTTCTTC
>TRBJ2-1|.|TRBV12-5|.
CASGLVSRPYNEQFF
TGTGCTAGTGGTTTGGTTTCTCGACCGTACAATGAGCAGTTCTTC
>TRBJ2-3|.|TRBV29-1|.
CSVEEEARALGDTQYF
TGCAGCGTTGAAGAAGAAGCCAGGGCCTTAGGAGATACGCAGTATTTT
>TRBJ2-5|.|TRBV9|TRBD2
CASSVAGGPLETQYF
TGTGCCAGCAGCGTAGCGGGGGGGCCGTTGGAGACCCAGTACTTC
>TRBJ1-5|.|TRBV19|TRBD1
CASSIRQGGNQPQHF
TGTGCCAGTAGTATACGACAGGGAGGCAATCAGCCCCAGCATTTT
>TRBJ2-2|.|TRBV5-4|.
CASSLEGGELFF
TGTGCCAGCAGCTTAGAAGGCGGGGAGCTGTTTTTT
>TRBJ1-1|.|TRBV5-4|TRBD1
CASSPGTGGITEAFF
TGTGCCAGCAGCCCCGGGACAGGGGGGATCACTGAAGCTTTCTTT
>TRBJ2-3|.|TRBV11-3|.
CASSNNWGRGDTQYF
TGTGCCAGCAGTAACAATTGGGGCAGGGGAGATACGCAGTATTTT
>TRBJ1-2|.|TRBV19|.
CASSRQGSGYTF
TGTGCCAGTAGTAGGCAGGGAAGTGGCTACACCTTC
>TRBJ2-2|.|TRBV15|TRBD1
CATSSPRGGTGRNTGELFF
TGTGCCACCAGCAGCCCTAGAGGCGGGACAGGGAGGAACACCGGGGAGCTGTTTTTT
>TRBJ2-1|.|TRBV11-3|TRBD2
CASGTGTSGRGYEQFF
TGTGCCAGCGGCACCGGGACTAGCGGGAGAGGGTATGAGCAGTTCTTC
>TRBJ1-1|medium-sized|TRBV29-1|.
CSVGPSGQNTEAFF
TGCAGCGTTGGTCCATCAGGGCAGAACACTGAAGCTTTCTTT
>TRBJ2-1|.|TRBV5-4|.
CASSLDSEQFF
TGTGCCAGCAGCTTGGATAGTGAGCAGTTCTTC
>TRBJ1-1|.|TRBV6-5|.
CASSSPPGATEAFF
TGTGCCAGCAGTTCACCCCCCGGGGCCACTGAAGCTTTCTTT
>TRBJ2-3|.|TRBV9|TRBD2
CASSVVAGTDTQYF
TGTGCCAGCAGCGTAGTAGCGGGGACAGATACGCAGTATTTT
>TRBJ1-2|.|TRBV5-4|TRBD1
CANGWGSDRVYGYTF
TGTGCCAACGGCTGGGGGTCTGACAGGGTCTATGGCTACACCTTC
>TRBJ2-3|.|TRBV6-5|TRBD1
CASSYSTGGLDTQYF
TGTGCCAGCAGTTACTCAACAGGGGGGTTGGATACGCAGTATTTT
>TRBJ2-3|.|TRBV7-9|.
CASSSADTQYF
TGTGCCAGCAGCTCAGCGGATACGCAGTATTTT
>TRBJ2-5|.|TRBV2|.
CASSDFNRQETQYF
TGTGCCAGCAGTGATTTTAACCGCCAAGAGACCCAGTACTTC
>TRBJ2-4|.|TRBV2|TRBD2
CASSEGPRTSGDKNIQYF
TGTGCCAGCAGTGAAGGCCCCCGGACTAGCGGGGACAAAAACATTCAGTACTTC
>TRBJ2-7|few|TRBV11-2|.
CASSLDGTSYEQYF
TGTGCCAGCAGCTTAGATGGTACCTCCTACGAGCAGTACTTC
>TRBJ1-2|.|TRBV5-6|.
CASSLVQDYGYTF
TGTGCCAGCAGCTTGGTGCAGGACTATGGCTACACCTTC
>TRBJ2-5|once|TRBV4-1|.
CASSQSQDEGTQYF
TGCGCCAGCAGCCAATCCCAAGATGAGGGGACCCAGTACTTC
>TRBJ2-3|.|TRBV6-5|.
CASSYAEEGTDTQYF
TGTGCCAGCAGCTATGCTGAGGAGGGCACAGATACGCAGTATTTT
>TRBJ1-1|.|TRBV6-6|.
CASSYRAGLNTEAFF
TGTGCCAGCAGTTACCGGGCGGGTCTGAACACTGAAGCTTTCTTT